This entry is about one TCR beta chain. PCR involved 60 Vbeta and 13 Jbeta primers. This table comes from immunoSEQ multiplex PCR, and its TCRdb copy is limited to in-frame clones, with some not included. Of about 160,000 clones detected, 55% to 70% appear once; the ten largest clones hold around 7.1%. With V trimmed by 4 bases and J by 5 bases, 10 bases remained unmatched. CDR3 size: 16 residues. Germline lookup yields CDR1 SGHTA and CDR2 FQGNSA. This entry comes from a study of cytomegalovirus exposure and HLA in healthy donors. This TCR was sampled from a woman aged 60-70 years in good health and CMV-seropositive. The material sequenced was PBMCs. This sequence joins TRBV7-2 and TRBJ2-2; 7 bases fit TRBD1. Here the CDR3 reads CASSSYGPGGTGELFF. In DNA, the CDR3 is TGTGCCAGCAGCTCCTACGGGCCAGGGGGAACCGGGGAGCTGTTTTTT.